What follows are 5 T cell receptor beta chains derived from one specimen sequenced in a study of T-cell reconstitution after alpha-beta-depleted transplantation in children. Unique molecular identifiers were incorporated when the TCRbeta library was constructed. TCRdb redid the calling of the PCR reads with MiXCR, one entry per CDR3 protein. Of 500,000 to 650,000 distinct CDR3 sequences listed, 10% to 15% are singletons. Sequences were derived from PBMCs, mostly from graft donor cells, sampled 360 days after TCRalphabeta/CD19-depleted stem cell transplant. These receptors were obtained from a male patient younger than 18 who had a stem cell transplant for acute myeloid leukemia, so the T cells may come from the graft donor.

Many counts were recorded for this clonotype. The CDR3 here is CASSLELARGEQFF. DNA of the CDR3: TGTGCCAGCAGCCTAGAGCTTGCAAGAGGTGAGCAGTTCTTC. V is TRBV4-2 and J is TRBJ2-1, with D uncertain. V gave up 4 bases and J gave up 9 bases, with 16 bases separating them. This CDR3 comprises 14 residues. Per germline, CDR1 LGHNA and CDR2 YNFKEQ.

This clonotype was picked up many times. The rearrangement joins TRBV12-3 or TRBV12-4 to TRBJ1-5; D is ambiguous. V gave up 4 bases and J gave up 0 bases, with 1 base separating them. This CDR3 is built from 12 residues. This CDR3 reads CASSYSNQPQHF. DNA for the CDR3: TGTGCCAGCAGTTATAGCAATCAGCCCCAGCATTTT.

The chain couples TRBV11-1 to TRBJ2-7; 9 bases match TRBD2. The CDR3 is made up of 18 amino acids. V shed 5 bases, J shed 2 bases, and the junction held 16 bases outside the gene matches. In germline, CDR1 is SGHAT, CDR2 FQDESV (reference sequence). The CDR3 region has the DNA TGTGCCAGCAGCCCATCCTTTGGCCTAGCGGGACTTACCTACGAGCAGTACTTC. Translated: CASSPSFGLAGLTYEQYF.

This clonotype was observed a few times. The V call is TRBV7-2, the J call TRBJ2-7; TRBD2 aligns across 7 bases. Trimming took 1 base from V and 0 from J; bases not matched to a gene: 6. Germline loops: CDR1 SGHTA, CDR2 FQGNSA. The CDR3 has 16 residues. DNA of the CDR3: TGTGCCAGCAGCTTAGTTCCCTGGACTAGCTCCTACGAGCAGTACTTC. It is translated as CASSLVPWTSSYEQYF.

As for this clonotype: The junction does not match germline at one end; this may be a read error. CDR3 protein: CCAQIADGTRVDIQYF. The CDR3 DNA reads TGCTGTGCCCAAATCGCAGACGGGACTAGAGTAGACATTCAGTACTTC. The V and J genes are TRBV20-1 and TRBJ2-4; TRBD2 aligns across 8 bases. The germline V gene has CDR1 DFQATT and CDR2 SNEGSKA (reference sequence). This CDR3 region has 16 residues.